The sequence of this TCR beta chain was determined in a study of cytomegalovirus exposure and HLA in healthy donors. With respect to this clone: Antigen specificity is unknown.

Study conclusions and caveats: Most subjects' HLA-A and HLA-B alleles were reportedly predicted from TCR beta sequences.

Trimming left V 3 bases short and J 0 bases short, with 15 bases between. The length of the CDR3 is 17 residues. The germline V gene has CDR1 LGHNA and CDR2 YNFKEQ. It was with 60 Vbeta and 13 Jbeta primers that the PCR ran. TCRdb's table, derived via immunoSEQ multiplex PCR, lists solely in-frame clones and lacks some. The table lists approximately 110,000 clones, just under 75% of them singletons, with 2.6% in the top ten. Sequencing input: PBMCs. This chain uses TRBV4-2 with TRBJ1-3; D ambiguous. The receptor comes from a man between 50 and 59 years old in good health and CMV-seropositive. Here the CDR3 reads CASSHIFTDHSGNTIYF. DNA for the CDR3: TGTGCCAGCAGCCACATTTTTACAGACCACTCTGGAAACACCATATATTTT.